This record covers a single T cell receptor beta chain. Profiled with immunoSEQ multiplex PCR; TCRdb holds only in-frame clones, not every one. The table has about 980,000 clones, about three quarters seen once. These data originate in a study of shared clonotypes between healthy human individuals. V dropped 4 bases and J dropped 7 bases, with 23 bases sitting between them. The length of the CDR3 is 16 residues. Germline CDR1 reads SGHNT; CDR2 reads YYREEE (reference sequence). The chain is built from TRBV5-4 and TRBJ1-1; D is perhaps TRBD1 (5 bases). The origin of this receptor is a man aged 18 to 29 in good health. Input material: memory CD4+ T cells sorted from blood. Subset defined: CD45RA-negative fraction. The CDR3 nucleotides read TGTGCCAGCAGCGCCTGGGGCCAGGCCTTAGGGTTTGAAGCTTTCTTT. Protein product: CASSAWGQALGFEAFF.